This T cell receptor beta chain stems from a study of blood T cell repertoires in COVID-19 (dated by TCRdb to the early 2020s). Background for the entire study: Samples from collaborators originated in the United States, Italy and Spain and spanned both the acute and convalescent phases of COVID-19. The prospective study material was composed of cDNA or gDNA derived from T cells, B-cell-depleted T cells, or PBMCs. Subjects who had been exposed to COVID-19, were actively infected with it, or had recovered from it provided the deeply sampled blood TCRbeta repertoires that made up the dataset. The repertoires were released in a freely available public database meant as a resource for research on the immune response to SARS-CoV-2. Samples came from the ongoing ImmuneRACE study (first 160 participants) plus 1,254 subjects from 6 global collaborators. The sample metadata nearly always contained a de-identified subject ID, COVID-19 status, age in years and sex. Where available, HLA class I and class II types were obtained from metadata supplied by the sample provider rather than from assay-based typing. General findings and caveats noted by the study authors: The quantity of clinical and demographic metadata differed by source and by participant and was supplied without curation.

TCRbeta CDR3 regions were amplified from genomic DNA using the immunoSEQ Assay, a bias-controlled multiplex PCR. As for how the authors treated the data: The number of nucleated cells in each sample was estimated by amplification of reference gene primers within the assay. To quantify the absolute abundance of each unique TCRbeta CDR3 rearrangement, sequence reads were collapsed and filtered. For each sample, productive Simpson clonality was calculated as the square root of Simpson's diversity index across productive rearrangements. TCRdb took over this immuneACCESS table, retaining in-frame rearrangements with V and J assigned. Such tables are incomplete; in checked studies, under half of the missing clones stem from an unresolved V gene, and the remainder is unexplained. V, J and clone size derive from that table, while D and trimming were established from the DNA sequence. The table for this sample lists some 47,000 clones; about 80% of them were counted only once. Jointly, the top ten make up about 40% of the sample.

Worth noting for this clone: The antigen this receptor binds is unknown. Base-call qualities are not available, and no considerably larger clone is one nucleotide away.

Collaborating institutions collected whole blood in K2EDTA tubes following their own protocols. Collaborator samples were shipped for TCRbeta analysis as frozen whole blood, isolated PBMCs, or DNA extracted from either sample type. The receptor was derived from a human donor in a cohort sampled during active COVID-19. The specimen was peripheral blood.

In nucleotide form, the sequence is TGTGCCAGCATCAGCTCCTATAATTCACCCCTCCACTTT. It is translated as CASISSYNSPLHF. The V and J genes are TRBV2 and TRBJ1-6; the D gene lacks a confident call. The germline V gene encodes CDR1 SNHLY and CDR2 FYNNEI. The CDR3 numbers 13 residues from cysteine through phenylalanine. Only the CDR3 DNA is retained, 39 bases long and in frame from the first base. Trimming costs V 7 bases and J 0 bases, and their ends lie 4 bases apart.